The clone carrying this T cell receptor (beta chain) was counted between two and nine times. The source of the sample is a study of early T cells in non-severe SARS-CoV-2 infection. This CDR3 comprises 14 residues. The germline V gene has CDR1 SGHVS and CDR2 FQNEAQ. Trimming shortened V by 6 bases and J by 2 bases, and 12 bases separated the two germline ends. A single record per CDR3 protein comes from TCRdb applying MiXCR to the 5' RACE reads. This sample has around 39,000 distinct CDR3 sequences, with roughly 5% found just once. Source: whole blood, taken at baseline. This sequence joins TRBV7-8 and TRBJ2-3, with D maybe TRBD2 (6 bases). The clonotype was recovered from an adult who was a healthcare worker with PCR-confirmed SARS-CoV-2 infection or an uninfected control (not recorded which). The CDR3 protein is CASSIAVFTDTQYF. CDR3 DNA sequence: TGTGCCAGCAGTATAGCGGTATTCACAGATACGCAGTATTTT. The full variable domain, its missing parts supplied by reference TRBV7-8 and TRBJ2-3, is GAGVSQSPRYKVAKRGQDVALRCDPISGHVSLFWYQQALGQGPEFLTYFQNEAQLDKSGLPSDRFFAERPEGSVSTLKIQRTQQEDSAVYLCASSIAVFTDTQYFGPGTRLTVL.